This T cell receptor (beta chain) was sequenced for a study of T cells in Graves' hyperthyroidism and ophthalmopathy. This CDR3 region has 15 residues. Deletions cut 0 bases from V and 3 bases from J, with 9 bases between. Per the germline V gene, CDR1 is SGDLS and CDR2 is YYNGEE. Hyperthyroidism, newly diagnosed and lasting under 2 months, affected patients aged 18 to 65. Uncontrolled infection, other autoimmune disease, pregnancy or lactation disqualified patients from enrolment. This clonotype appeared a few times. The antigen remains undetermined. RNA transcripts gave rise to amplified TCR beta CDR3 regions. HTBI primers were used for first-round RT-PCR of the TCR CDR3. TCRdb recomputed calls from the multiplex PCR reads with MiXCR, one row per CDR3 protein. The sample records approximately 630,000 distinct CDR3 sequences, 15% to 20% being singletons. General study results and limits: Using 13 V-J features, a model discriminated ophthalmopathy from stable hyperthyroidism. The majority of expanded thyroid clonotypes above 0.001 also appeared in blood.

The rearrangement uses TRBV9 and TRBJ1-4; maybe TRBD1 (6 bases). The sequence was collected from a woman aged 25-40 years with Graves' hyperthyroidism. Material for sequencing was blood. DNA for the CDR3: TGTGCCAGCAGCGTAGGTACAGGGCCTAATGAAAAACTGTTTTTT. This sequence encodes CASSVGTGPNEKLFF.